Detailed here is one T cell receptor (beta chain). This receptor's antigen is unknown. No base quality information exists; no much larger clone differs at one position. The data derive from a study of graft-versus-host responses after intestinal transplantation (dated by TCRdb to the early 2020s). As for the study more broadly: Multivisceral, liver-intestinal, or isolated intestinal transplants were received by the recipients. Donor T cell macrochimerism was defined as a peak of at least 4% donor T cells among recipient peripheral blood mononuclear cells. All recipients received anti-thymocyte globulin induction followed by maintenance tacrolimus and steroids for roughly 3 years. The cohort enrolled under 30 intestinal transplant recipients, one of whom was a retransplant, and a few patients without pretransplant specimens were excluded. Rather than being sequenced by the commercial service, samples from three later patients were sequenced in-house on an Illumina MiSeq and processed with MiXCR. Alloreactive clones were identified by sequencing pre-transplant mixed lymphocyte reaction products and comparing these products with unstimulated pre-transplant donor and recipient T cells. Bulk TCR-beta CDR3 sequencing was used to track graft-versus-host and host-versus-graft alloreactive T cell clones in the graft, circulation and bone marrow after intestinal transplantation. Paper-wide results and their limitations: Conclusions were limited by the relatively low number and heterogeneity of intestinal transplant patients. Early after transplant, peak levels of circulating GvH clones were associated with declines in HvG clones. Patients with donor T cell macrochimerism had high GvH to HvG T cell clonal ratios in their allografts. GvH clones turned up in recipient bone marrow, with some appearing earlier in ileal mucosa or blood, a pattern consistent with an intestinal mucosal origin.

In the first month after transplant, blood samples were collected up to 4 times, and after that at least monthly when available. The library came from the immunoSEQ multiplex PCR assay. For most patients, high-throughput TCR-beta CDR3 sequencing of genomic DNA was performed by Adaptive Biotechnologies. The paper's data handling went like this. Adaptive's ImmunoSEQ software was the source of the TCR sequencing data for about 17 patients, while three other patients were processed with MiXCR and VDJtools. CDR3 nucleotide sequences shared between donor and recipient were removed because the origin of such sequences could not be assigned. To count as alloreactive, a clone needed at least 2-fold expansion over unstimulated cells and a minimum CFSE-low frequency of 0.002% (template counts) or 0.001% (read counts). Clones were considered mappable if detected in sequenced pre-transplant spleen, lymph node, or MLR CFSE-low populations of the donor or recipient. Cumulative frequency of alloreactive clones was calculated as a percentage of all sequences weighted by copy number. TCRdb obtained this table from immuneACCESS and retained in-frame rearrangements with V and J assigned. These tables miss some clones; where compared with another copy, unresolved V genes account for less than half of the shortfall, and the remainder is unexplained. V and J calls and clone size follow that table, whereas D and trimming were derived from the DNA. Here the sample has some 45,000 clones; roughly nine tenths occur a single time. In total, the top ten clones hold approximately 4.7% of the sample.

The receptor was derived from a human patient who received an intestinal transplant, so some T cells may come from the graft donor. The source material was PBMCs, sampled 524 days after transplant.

This receptor carries the CDR3 CASSLVALAGGTGELFF. The DNA is TGTGCCAGCAGCTTAGTGGCGCTAGCGGGAGGGACCGGGGAGCTGTTTTTT. Recombination connected TRBV7-2 to TRBJ2-2; TRBD2 matches 12 bases in the middle. CDR3 length: 17 amino acids, cysteine to phenylalanine. Only CDR3 DNA is held: 51 bases, read in frame from base 1. According to the germline V gene, CDR1 reads SGHTA and CDR2 reads FQGNSA. The V end gives up 1 base and the J end 5 bases, leaving 5 bases in the junction not matched to a gene.